This entry lists 8 T cell receptor beta chains sequenced from one sample in a study of technical replicates of blood from several donors. TCRdb's copy holds only in-frame clones and misses some; the assay was immunoSEQ multiplex PCR. The repertoire includes 75,000 to 95,000 clones, over 80% of them detected once, and approximately 0.3% sits in the top ten. The sequencing input was T cells isolated from PBMCs. These receptors were obtained from a human donor in good health.

V gene TRBV6-5 combines with J gene TRBJ2-1; no clear D. This CDR3 has 15 residues. The V gene's germline CDR1 is MNHEY and CDR2 SVGAGI. The V gene lost 5 bases and the J gene lost 5 bases, with 16 bases spanning the gap. CDR3 in DNA: TGTGCCAGCAGTCCCTTGCTAGTCAGCCACAATGAGCAGTTCTTC. Protein sequence: CASSPLLVSHNEQFF.

A single count supports this clone. The rearrangement links TRBV7-2 to TRBJ2-2, with D possibly TRBD2 on 7 matching bases. The germline V gene has CDR1 SGHTA and CDR2 FQGNSA. This CDR3 has 15 residues. V lost 3 bases, J lost 5 bases, and 13 bases lay in between. CDR3 sequence (DNA): TGTGCCAGCAGCTTGGGGGCGGGGGATACCGGGGAGCTGTTTTTT. It encodes CASSLGAGDTGELFF.

This sequence joins TRBV27 and TRBJ1-1; D is unresolved. The V and J ends lost 3 bases and 8 bases respectively, with 10 bases between them. CDR3 length equals 12 residues. In germline, CDR1 is MNHEY, CDR2 SMNVEV (reference sequence). This CDR3 reads CASSFEGSEAFF. For the CDR3, the DNA is TGTGCCAGCAGTTTTGAGGGTTCAGAAGCTTTCTTT.

There are a few counts of this clone. The genes are TRBV4-1 and TRBJ1-1, with 8 bases that match TRBD1. CDR1 and CDR2 (germline): MGHRA, YSYEKL. This CDR3 is built from 17 residues. With 8 bases clipped from V and 0 bases from J, the junction kept 14 bases outside the gene matches. The DNA for the CDR3 is TGCGCCAGCGGAACTACAGGGGGAGGCGGCATGAACACTGAAGCTTTCTTT. As protein: CASGTTGGGGMNTEAFF.

The sample holds one count of this clone. V usage is TRBV7-8 and J usage is TRBJ2-5, with TRBD1 as a possible D gene (5 bases). Germline lookup yields CDR1 SGHVS and CDR2 FQNEAQ. Trimming left V 2 bases short and J 8 bases short, with 18 bases between. The CDR3 totals 15 residues. CDR3 protein: CASSLSDVPQGTQYF. The CDR3 bases are TGTGCCAGCAGCTTATCTGACGTCCCGCAGGGCACCCAGTACTTC.

The gene calls are TRBV13 and TRBJ1-1, with 7 bases lining up with TRBD1. CDR3 size: 14 residues. V was pared by 2 bases and J by 3 bases, with 3 bases of the junction left unmatched. In germline, CDR1 is PRHDT, CDR2 FYEKMQ (reference sequence). The CDR3 region is CASSLRGRDTEAFF. CDR3 coding DNA: TGTGCCAGCAGCTTAAGGGGGCGGGACACTGAAGCTTTCTTT.

The chain combines TRBV30 with TRBJ2-2; 14 bases fit TRBD2. V dropped 4 bases and J dropped 5; count of bases not matched to a gene: 9. Germline loops: CDR1 GTSNPN, CDR2 SVGIG (reference sequence). The CDR3 extends over 17 amino acids. The CDR3 nucleotides read TGTGCCTGGAAACGACTAGCGGGGGGGCCGGGGACCGGGGAGCTGTTTTTT. Its translation: CAWKRLAGGPGTGELFF.

Written as DNA, the CDR3 is TGTGCCAGCAGTAACTACGGGAGGAACACTGAAGCTTTCTTT. Translated: CASSNYGRNTEAFF. The chain joins TRBV6-5 to TRBJ1-1, with D uncertain. Germline CDR1 MNHEY, CDR2 SVGAGI. The CDR3 totals 14 residues. The V end lost 5 bases, the J end lost 1 base, and 11 bases lay between the germline ends.